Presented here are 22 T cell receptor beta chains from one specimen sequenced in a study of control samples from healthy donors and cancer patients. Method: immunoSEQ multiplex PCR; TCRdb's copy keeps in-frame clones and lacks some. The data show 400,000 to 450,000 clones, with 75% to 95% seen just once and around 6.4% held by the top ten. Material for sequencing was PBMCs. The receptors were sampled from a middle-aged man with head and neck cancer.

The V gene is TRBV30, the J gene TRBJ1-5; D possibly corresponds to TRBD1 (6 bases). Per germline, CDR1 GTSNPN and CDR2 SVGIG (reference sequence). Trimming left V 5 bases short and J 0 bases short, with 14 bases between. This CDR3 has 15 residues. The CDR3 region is CAWAAGGLSNQPQHF. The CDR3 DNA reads TGTGCCTGGGCTGCCGGGGGGCTTAGCAATCAGCCCCAGCATTTT.

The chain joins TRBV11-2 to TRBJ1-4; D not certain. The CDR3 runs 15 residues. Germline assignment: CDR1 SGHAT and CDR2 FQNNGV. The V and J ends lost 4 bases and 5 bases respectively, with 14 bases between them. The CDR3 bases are TGTGCCAGCAGCTCCGATTTTGGGAGCAATGAAAAACTGTTTTTT. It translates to CASSSDFGSNEKLFF.

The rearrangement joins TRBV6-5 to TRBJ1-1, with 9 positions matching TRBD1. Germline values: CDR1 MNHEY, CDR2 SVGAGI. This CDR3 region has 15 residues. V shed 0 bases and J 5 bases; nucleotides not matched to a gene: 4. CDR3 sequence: CASSYSPGQGTEAFF. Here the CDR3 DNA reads TGTGCCAGCAGTTACTCACCGGGACAGGGTACTGAAGCTTTCTTT.

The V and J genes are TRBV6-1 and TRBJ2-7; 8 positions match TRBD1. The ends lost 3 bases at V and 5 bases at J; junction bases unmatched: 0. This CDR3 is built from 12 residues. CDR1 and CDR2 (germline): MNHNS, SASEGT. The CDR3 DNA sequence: TGTGCCAGCAGTGAGACAGGGGACGAGCAGTACTTC. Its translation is CASSETGDEQYF.

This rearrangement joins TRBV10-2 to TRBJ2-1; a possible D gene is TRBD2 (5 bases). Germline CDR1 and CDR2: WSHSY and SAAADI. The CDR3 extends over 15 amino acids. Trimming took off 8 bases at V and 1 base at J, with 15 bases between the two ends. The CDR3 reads CASARVASSYNEQFF. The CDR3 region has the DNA TGCGCCAGCGCCCGGGTAGCGAGTTCCTACAATGAGCAGTTCTTC.

Here the CDR3 DNA reads TGTGCCAGCATTCAGACAGGGGAAAAACTGTTTTTT. Protein product: CASIQTGEKLFF. V usage is TRBV12-3 or TRBV12-4 and J usage is TRBJ1-4; TRBD1 matches at 7 bases. J gave up 8 bases and V 7 bases, and 4 bases lay outside the gene matches. The CDR3 is 12 residues long.

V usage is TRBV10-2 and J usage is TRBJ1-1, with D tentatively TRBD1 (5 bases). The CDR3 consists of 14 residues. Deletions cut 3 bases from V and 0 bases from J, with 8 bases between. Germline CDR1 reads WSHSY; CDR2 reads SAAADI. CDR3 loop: CASSDPQVNTEAFF. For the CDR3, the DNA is TGCGCCAGCAGTGACCCACAGGTGAACACTGAAGCTTTCTTT.

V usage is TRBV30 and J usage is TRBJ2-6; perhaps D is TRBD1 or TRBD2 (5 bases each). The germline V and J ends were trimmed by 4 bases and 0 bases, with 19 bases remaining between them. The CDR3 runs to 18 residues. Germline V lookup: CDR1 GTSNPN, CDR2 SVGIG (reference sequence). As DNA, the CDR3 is TGTGCCTGGACAAACCGGGACCTTCTGATCTCTGGGGCCAACGTCCTGACTTTC. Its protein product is CAWTNRDLLISGANVLTF.

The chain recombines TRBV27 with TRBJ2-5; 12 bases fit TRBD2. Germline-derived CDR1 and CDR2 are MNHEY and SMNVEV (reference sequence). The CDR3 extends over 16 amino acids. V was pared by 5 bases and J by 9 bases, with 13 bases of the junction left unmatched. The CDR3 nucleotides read TGTGCCAGCAGTCCGGCTAGCGGGAGGGTCAAGAGGTCCCAGTACTTC. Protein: CASSPASGRVKRSQYF.

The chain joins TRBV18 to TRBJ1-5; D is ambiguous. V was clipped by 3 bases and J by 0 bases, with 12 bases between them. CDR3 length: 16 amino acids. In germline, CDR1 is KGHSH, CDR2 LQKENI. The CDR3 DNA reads TGTGCCAGCTCACCTAGGGCAGGCGATAGCAATCAGCCCCAGCATTTT. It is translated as CASSPRAGDSNQPQHF.

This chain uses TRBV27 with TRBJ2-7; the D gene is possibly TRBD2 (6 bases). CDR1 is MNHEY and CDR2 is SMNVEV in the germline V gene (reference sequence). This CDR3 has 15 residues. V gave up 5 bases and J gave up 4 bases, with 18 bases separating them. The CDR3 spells CASSTRSGTGYEQYF. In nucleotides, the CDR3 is TGTGCCAGCAGTACCAGATCCGGGACTGGTTACGAGCAGTACTTC.

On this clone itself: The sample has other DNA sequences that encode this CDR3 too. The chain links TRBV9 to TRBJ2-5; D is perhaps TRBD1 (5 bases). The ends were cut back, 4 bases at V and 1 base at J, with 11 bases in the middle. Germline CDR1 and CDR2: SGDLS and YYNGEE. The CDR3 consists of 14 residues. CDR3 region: CASSPSQGQETQYF. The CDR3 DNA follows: TGTGCCAGCAGCCCAAGCCAGGGCCAAGAGACCCAGTACTTC.

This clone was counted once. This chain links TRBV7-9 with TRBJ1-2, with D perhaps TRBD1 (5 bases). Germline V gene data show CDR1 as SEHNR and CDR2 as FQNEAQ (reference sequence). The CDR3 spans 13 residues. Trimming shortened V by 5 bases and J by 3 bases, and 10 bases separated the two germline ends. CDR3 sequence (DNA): TGTGCCAGCAGCCCCGCGGGGGACTATGGCTACACCTTC. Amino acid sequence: CASSPAGDYGYTF. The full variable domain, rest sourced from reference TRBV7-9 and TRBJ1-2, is DTGVSQNPRHKITKRGQNVTFRCDPISEHNRLYWYRQTLGQGPEFLTYFQNEAQLEKSRLLSDRFSAERPKGSFSTLEIQRTEQGDSAMYLCASSPAGDYGYTFGSGTRLTVV.

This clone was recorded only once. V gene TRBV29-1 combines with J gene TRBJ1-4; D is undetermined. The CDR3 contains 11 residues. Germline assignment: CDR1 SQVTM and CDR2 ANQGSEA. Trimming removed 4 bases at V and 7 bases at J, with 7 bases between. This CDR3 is CSVGKREKLFF. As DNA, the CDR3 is TGCAGCGTTGGCAAGCGTGAAAAACTGTTTTTT.

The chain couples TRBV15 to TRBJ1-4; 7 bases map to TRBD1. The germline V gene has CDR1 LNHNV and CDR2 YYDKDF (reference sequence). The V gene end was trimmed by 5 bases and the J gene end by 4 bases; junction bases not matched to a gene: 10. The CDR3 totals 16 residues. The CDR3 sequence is CATSVRQQGLNEKLFF. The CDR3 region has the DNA TGTGCCACCAGCGTCCGTCAACAGGGGCTTAATGAAAAACTGTTTTTT.

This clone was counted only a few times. The DNA for the CDR3 is TGTGCCAGCTTTTTGTCTGGGGCCAACGTCCTGACTTTC. This gives the protein CASFLSGANVLTF. The rearrangement links TRBV28 to TRBJ2-6; D gene uncertain. Trimming took off 8 bases at V and 1 base at J, with 6 bases between the two ends. Per the germline V gene, CDR1 is MDHEN and CDR2 is SYDVKM. The CDR3 loop spans 13 amino acids.

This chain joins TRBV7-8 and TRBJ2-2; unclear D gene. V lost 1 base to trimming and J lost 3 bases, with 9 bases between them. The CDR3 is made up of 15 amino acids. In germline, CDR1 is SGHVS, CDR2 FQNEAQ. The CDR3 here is CASSLVGPDTGELFF. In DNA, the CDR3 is TGTGCCAGCAGCTTAGTAGGCCCTGACACCGGGGAGCTGTTTTTT.

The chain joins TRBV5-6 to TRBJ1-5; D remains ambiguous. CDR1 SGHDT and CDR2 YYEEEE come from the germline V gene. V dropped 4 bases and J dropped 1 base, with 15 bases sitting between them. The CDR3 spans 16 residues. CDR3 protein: CASSPYGVGSNQPQHF. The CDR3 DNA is TGTGCCAGCAGCCCCTATGGGGTTGGGAGCAATCAGCCCCAGCATTTT.

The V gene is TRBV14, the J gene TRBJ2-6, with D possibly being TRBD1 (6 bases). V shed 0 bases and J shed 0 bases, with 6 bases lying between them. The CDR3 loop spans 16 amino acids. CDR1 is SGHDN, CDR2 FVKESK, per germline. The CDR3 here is CASSQDRGSGANVLTF. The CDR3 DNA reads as TGTGCCAGCAGCCAAGACAGGGGCTCTGGGGCCAACGTCCTGACTTTC.

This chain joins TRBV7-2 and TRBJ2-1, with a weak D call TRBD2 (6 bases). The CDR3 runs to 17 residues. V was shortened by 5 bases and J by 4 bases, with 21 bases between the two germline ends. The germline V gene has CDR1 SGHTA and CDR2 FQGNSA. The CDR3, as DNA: TGTGCCAGCAGCATGGGACTCACTAACCCCACTTACAATGAGCAGTTCTTC. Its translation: CASSMGLTNPTYNEQFF.

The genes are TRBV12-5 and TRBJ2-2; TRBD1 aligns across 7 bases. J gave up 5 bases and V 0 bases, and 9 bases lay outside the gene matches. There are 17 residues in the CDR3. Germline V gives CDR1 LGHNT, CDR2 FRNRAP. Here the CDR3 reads CASGLVAAGGRTGELFF. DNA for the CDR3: TGTGCTAGTGGTTTGGTAGCGGCAGGGGGTCGAACCGGGGAGCTGTTTTTT.

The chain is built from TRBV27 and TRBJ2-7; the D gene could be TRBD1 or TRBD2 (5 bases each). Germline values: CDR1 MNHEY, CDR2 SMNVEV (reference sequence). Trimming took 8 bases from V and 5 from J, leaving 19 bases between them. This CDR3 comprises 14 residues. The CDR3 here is CASGYWGMKDEQYF. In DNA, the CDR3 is TGTGCCAGCGGTTATTGGGGGATGAAGGACGAGCAGTACTTC.